This TCR beta chain comes out of a study of metastatic and nonmetastatic thyroid tumors. Across the study: Peripheral blood and tumor or nodule samples from malignant and benign thyroid patients were compared.

The CDR3 has 14 residues. V shed 4 bases and J shed 12 bases, with 18 bases lying between them. The germline gives CDR1 KGHSH, CDR2 LQKENI. Ahead of thyroid surgery, no patient had received treatment of any kind. This clone has a count of ten or more. Its antigen is unknown. Study outcomes and limitations: The study reportedly found significantly higher TCR beta diversity in malignant thyroid tumors than benign nodules, in blood and tumor.

TCRdb ran MiXCR on the PCR reads. The sample lists about 38,000 clones; roughly 26% were seen once. This TCR came from a female donor with papillary thyroid cancer or a benign thyroid nodule (not recorded which). Some clones in this sample may be carry-over from other donors' samples. Source material: blood. This chain joins TRBV18 and TRBJ2-2; a possible D gene is TRBD1 (5 bases). The CDR3 loop is CASSRPTDLGQLFF. CDR3 sequence (DNA): TGTGCCAGCTCACGACCGACAGACTTAGGGCAGCTGTTTTTT.